Below are 22 T cell receptor beta chains sequenced from a single sample in a study of T cell clones after liver transplantation. TCRdb's table, derived via immunoSEQ multiplex PCR, lists solely in-frame clones and lacks some. The sample includes over 8,500 clones, 70% to 75% of them seen just once. Sample: CD4+ T cells from blood, taken almost 33 months after liver transplant. All receptors derive from a human patient who received a liver transplant. Some T cells may be provided by the graft donor.

This clone was seen only a few times. CDR3 DNA: TGCGCCAGCAGCCCCCAAGCAGGGGAGGGTGGGGAGCTGTTTTTT. Translating gives CASSPQAGEGGELFF. This sequence joins TRBV4-3 and TRBJ2-2, with D possibly TRBD2 on 7 matching bases. The length of the CDR3 is 15 residues. The V end lost 4 bases, the J end lost 8 bases, and 17 bases lay between the germline ends. Per germline, CDR1 LGHNA and CDR2 YSLEER.

The rearrangement uses TRBV27 and TRBJ2-1; D uncertain. Trimming took 4 bases from V and 9 from J, leaving 10 bases between them. Per germline, CDR1 MNHEY and CDR2 SMNVEV (reference sequence). CDR3 length: 12 residues. As DNA, the CDR3 is TGTGCCAGCAGTTACGGAGATCGTGAGCAGTTCTTC. As protein: CASSYGDREQFF.

This chain uses TRBV30 with TRBJ2-2, with a weak D call TRBD2 (6 bases). The germline V gene encodes CDR1 GTSNPN and CDR2 SVGIG (reference sequence). Trimming stripped 4 bases from V and 5 bases from J, with 17 bases between. This CDR3 has 15 residues. The CDR3 DNA follows: TGTGCCTGGACTTTCGCGGGGTGGGAAACCGGGGAGCTGTTTTTT. Protein sequence: CAWTFAGWETGELFF.

The chain uses TRBV6-5 and TRBJ2-6; D not resolved. CDR3 length: 15 amino acids. Trimming removed 0 bases at V and 0 bases at J, with 3 bases between. Germline lookup yields CDR1 MNHEY and CDR2 SVGAGI. The CDR3 nucleotides read TGTGCCAGCAGTTACTCTAGCTCTGGGGCCAACGTCCTGACTTTC. Its protein product is CASSYSSSGANVLTF.

V and J are TRBV15 and TRBJ1-1; D unclear. The V end was cut by 2 bases, the J end by 1 base, with 5 bases between. The length of the CDR3 is 13 residues. CDR1 and CDR2 (germline): LNHNV, YYDKDF (reference sequence). The CDR3 nucleotides are TGTGCCACCAGCAGACGGGGGAACACTGAAGCTTTCTTT. Translating gives CATSRRGNTEAFF.

The DNA of the CDR3 is TGTGCCAGTAGTATAGCAAACGGGTACAATGAGCAGTTCTTC. Its protein is CASSIANGYNEQFF. The gene calls are TRBV19 and TRBJ2-1, with D hard to call. Germline-derived CDR1 and CDR2 are LNHDA and SQIVND (reference sequence). Trimming removed 1 base at V and 4 bases at J, with 8 bases between. The CDR3 consists of 14 residues.

CDR3 sequence: CASSFRGQTYGYTF. The CDR3 coding sequence is TGTGCCAGCAGTTTCCGAGGACAGACATATGGCTACACCTTC. V and J are TRBV6-6 and TRBJ1-2; D possibly corresponds to TRBD1 (6 bases). The CDR3 spans 14 residues. V was trimmed by 4 bases and J by 5 bases, leaving 14 bases between them. Germline CDR1 MNHNY, CDR2 SVGAGI (reference sequence).

By sample share, this clone is medium-sized (0.01 to 0.1%). The chain has TRBV5-4 and TRBJ2-5; TRBD1 or TRBD2 may be the D gene (6 bases each). The V end lost 2 bases, the J end lost 4 bases, and 18 bases lay between the germline ends. CDR3 length equals 16 residues. Germline CDR1 and CDR2: SGHNT and YYREEE (reference sequence). The CDR3 DNA is TGTGCCAGCAGCTTAAAGGGGGGCTCGCAAATAGAGACCCAGTACTTC. Its protein product is CASSLKGGSQIETQYF. Combining the CDR3 with reference TRBV5-4 and TRBJ2-5 gives the whole variable domain ETGVTQSPTHLIKTRGQQVTLRCSSQSGHNTVSWYQQALGQGPQFIFQYYREEENGRGNFPPRFSGLQFPNYSSELNVNALELDDSALYLCASSLKGGSQIETQYFGPGTRLLVL.

The chain combines TRBV9 with TRBJ1-2; 7 nucleotides align to TRBD1. J gave up 3 bases and V 3 bases, and 8 bases lay outside the gene matches. This CDR3 is built from 15 residues. The germline V gene encodes CDR1 SGDLS and CDR2 YYNGEE. The CDR3 coding sequence is TGTGCCAGCAGCGCTCCAACAGGGGTCGACTATGGCTACACCTTC. Protein: CASSAPTGVDYGYTF.

The chain employs TRBV4-3 and TRBJ2-7; D is uncertain. This CDR3 spans 14 amino acids. V shed 4 bases and J shed 3 bases, with 13 bases lying between them. Germline assignment: CDR1 LGHNA and CDR2 YSLEER. This CDR3 reads CASSPRGVFYEQYV. The CDR3, as DNA: TGCGCCAGCAGCCCCAGAGGCGTTTTCTACGAGCAGTACGTC.

This clone has only a few counts. Other nucleotide sequences from this sample produce the same CDR3. The chain uses TRBV7-9 and TRBJ2-1; 11 nucleotides agree with TRBD2. CDR1 SEHNR and CDR2 FQNEAQ come from the germline V gene (reference sequence). V lost 4 bases to trimming and J lost 6 bases; unmatched junction nucleotides: 2. The CDR3 runs to 14 residues. CDR3: CASSSGTSGNEQFF. The CDR3 nucleotides are TGTGCCAGCAGCTCCGGGACTAGCGGCAATGAGCAGTTCTTC. Variable domain in full (rest from reference TRBV7-9 and TRBJ2-1): DTGVSQNPRHKITKRGQNVTFRCDPISEHNRLYWYRQTLGQGPEFLTYFQNEAQLEKSRLLSDRFSAERPKGSFSTLEIQRTEQGDSAMYLCASSSGTSGNEQFFGPGTRLTVL.

The V call is TRBV6-9, the J call TRBJ1-2, with 9 bases identical to TRBD1. This CDR3 has 12 amino acids. Germline-derived CDR1 and CDR2 are MNHGY and SVAAGI. V dropped 5 bases and J dropped 6; count of bases not matched to a gene: 1. The CDR3 region has the DNA TGTGCCAGCAGTACAGGGGGCGATGGCTACACCTTC. It translates to CASSTGGDGYTF.

The CDR3 sequence: CASRLAGVVDEQFF. In DNA, the CDR3 is TGTGCCAGTAGGCTAGCGGGGGTGGTTGATGAGCAGTTCTTC. This chain uses TRBV19 with TRBJ2-1, with 10 positions matching TRBD2. The V gene's germline CDR1 is LNHDA and CDR2 SQIVND (reference sequence). V lost 6 bases to trimming and J lost 8 bases; unmatched junction nucleotides: 7. The CDR3 consists of 14 residues.

This clone was counted a few times. The chain uses TRBV7-2 and TRBJ1-4; 7 bases are shared with TRBD1. The CDR3 length is 14 residues. After removal of 5 bases from V and 3 bases from J, the junction contained 3 bases not matched to a gene. The germline V gene has CDR1 SGHTA and CDR2 FQGNSA. The CDR3 DNA sequence: TGTGCCAGCAGCCAGACAGGGTCTAATGAAAAACTGTTTTTT. Translating it yields CASSQTGSNEKLFF.

CDR3 region: CASYGVRRSYNEQFF. DNA of the CDR3: TGTGCCAGCTATGGGGTGAGAAGGTCCTACAATGAGCAGTTCTTC. The gene calls are TRBV2 and TRBJ2-1; no reliable D call. This CDR3 comprises 15 residues. CDR1 and CDR2 (germline): SNHLY, FYNNEI. Trimming pared 8 bases from V and 1 base from J, leaving 15 bases between.

In its sample, this clone was seen once. The chain couples TRBV6-5 to TRBJ2-5; TRBD1 aligns across 8 bases. The CDR3 runs to 15 residues. CDR1 and CDR2 (germline): MNHEY, SVGAGI. Losses at the gene ends were 2 bases for V and 3 bases for J; bases not matched to a gene: 5. Here the CDR3 reads CASSYGGQEKETQYF. In nucleotides, the CDR3 is TGTGCCAGCAGTTACGGGGGACAGGAGAAAGAGACCCAGTACTTC.

The chain links TRBV6-6 to TRBJ2-3; no firm D call. Germline assignment: CDR1 MNHNY and CDR2 SVGAGI (reference sequence). The CDR3 has 14 amino acids. The V end was cut by 6 bases, the J end by 0 bases, with 10 bases between. The CDR3 protein is CASSWIPSTDTQYF. The CDR3 DNA is TGTGCCAGCAGCTGGATACCCAGCACAGATACGCAGTATTTT.

The chain combines TRBV5-6 with TRBJ1-2; D not certain. The CDR3 has 15 amino acids. Trimming removed 4 bases from V and 3 bases from J, with 16 bases in between. Germline CDR1 reads SGHDT; CDR2 reads YYEEEE. The CDR3 here is CASSPQEGDYYGYTF. The CDR3 coding sequence is TGTGCCAGCAGCCCCCAGGAGGGAGATTACTATGGCTACACCTTC.

This clone was detected a few times. The V and J genes are TRBV19 and TRBJ2-6, with 9 bases matching TRBD1. There are 15 residues in the CDR3. The trim removed 2 bases at V and 12 bases at J, leaving 8 bases unmatched. From germline, CDR1 is LNHDA and CDR2 SQIVND (reference sequence). The CDR3 sequence is CASSISGTGSSVLTF. CDR3 sequence (DNA): TGTGCCAGTAGTATATCCGGGACAGGGAGTTCCGTCCTGACTTTC.

The rearrangement joins TRBV30 to TRBJ2-5; D is unresolved. Trimming cost V 2 bases and J 2 bases, with 15 bases left between them. CDR1 GTSNPN and CDR2 SVGIG come from the germline V gene (reference sequence). This CDR3 comprises 15 residues. The CDR3 protein is CAWSYRALGQETQYF. CDR3 in DNA: TGTGCCTGGAGTTACCGGGCCCTCGGTCAAGAGACCCAGTACTTC.

V and J are TRBV27 and TRBJ2-7, with D unclear. Per germline, CDR1 MNHEY and CDR2 SMNVEV (reference sequence). Between the trimmed V and J ends, which lost 3 bases and 7 bases, there was a span of 13 bases. The CDR3 has 13 residues. CDR3 sequence reads: CASSFGPEREQYV. The DNA for the CDR3 is TGTGCCAGCAGTTTCGGACCGGAGAGGGAGCAGTACGTC.

V is TRBV5-6 and J is TRBJ2-5; TRBD1 agrees at 8 bases. The CDR3 consists of 17 residues. J was trimmed by 5 bases and V by 0 bases; bases with no gene match: 12. Germline V gene data show CDR1 as SGHDT and CDR2 as YYEEEE. The CDR3 loop reads CASSLVERDRLGETQYF. In nucleotides, the CDR3 is TGTGCCAGCAGCTTGGTCGAACGGGACAGGTTGGGGGAGACCCAGTACTTC. Complete variable domain (other parts from reference TRBV5-6 and TRBJ2-5): DAGVTQSPTHLIKTRGQQVTLRCSPKSGHDTVSWYQQALGQGPQFIFQYYEEEERQRGNFPDRFSGHQFPNYSSELNVNALLLGDSALYLCASSLVERDRLGETQYFGPGTRLLVL.